What follows are 21 T cell receptor beta chains derived from one specimen sequenced in a study of radiotherapy plus CTLA-4 blockade in lung cancer (dated by TCRdb to the late 2010s). Libraries were constructed by the immunoSEQ multiplex PCR assay. Entries here come from immuneACCESS through TCRdb and include only in-frame sequences with V and J called. Some clones fail to appear in such tables; in the studies checked, an unresolved V gene covers under half of the shortfall, and the cause of the remainder is unknown. This sample has roughly 100,000 clones in its table, and over 75% of those were observed once. The top ten clones comprise 2.4% of the sample. Specimen: peripheral blood, collected from a patient treated with radiotherapy plus ipilimumab. The receptors stem from a human donor with non-small cell lung cancer that progressed on radiotherapy plus ipilimumab. Some clones in this sample may be carry-over from other donors' samples.

J is TRBJ2-7 and V is TRBV5-1; 7 nucleotides align to TRBD2. The CDR3 runs to 15 residues. Germline-derived CDR1 and CDR2 are SGHRS and YFSETQ. The junction had 14 bases not matched to a gene; V was cut back by 4 bases and J by 7 bases. The DNA of the CDR3 is TGCGCCAGCAGCGATCCTAGCGGCGGTTCGGCAGAGCAGTACTTC. It encodes CASSDPSGGSAEQYF.

The genes are TRBV28 and TRBJ2-3; 10 positions match TRBD2. The V and J ends lost 5 bases and 6 bases, in that order; junction bases with no gene match: 11. The germline CDR1 and CDR2 sequences are MDHEN and SYDVKM. This CDR3 is 16 amino acids long. CDR3 coding DNA: TGTGCCAGCAGTAGAATAGCGGGGGGAACCAGGGATACGCAGTATTTT. It yields the protein CASSRIAGGTRDTQYF.

The V and J genes are TRBV30 and TRBJ1-1, with no clear D. Germline V gives CDR1 GTSNPN, CDR2 SVGIG (reference sequence). Deletions cut 0 bases from V and 11 bases from J, with 7 bases between. There are 10 residues in the CDR3. The CDR3 region has the DNA TGTGCCTGGAGTGTACAAACGGCTTTCTTT. Amino acids: CAWSVQTAFF. Combining the CDR3 with reference TRBV30 and TRBJ1-1 gives the whole variable domain SQTIHQWPATLVQPVGSPLSLECTVEGTSNPNLYWYRQAAGRGLQLLFYSVGIGQISSEVPQNLSASRPQDRQFILSSKKLLLSDSGFYLCAWSVQTAFFGQGTRLTVV.

This clone was observed a handful of times. V usage is TRBV5-1 and J usage is TRBJ2-5; the match to TRBD2 covers 7 bases. Germline V gives CDR1 SGHRS, CDR2 YFSETQ. The CDR3 has 14 residues. V shed 7 bases, J shed 5 bases, and the junction held 11 bases outside the gene matches. The CDR3 spells CASLSPGGGETQYF. The CDR3 DNA reads as TGCGCCAGCCTCTCCCCGGGGGGAGGGGAGACCCAGTACTTC.

The sample holds one count of this clone. The chain links TRBV5-4 to TRBJ1-2; weak D call: TRBD1 (5 bases). Germline CDR1 reads SGHNT; CDR2 reads YYREEE (reference sequence). V was clipped by 4 bases and J by 5 bases, with 27 bases between them. This CDR3 comprises 18 residues. CDR3 nucleotide sequence: TGTGCCAGCAGCCACGGGACCCGAGACTTTTTCGGGGAATATGGCTACACCTTC. This translates into CASSHGTRDFFGEYGYTF.

The chain recombines TRBV29-1 with TRBJ2-3; 7 bases fit TRBD1. CDR3 length: 15 amino acids. The V segment lost 3 bases and the J segment 1 base; nucleotides outside the gene matches: 7. CDR1 is SQVTM and CDR2 is ANQGSEA in the germline V gene. The CDR3 sequence is CSVDATGQGTDTQYF. CDR3 DNA sequence: TGCAGCGTTGATGCTACCGGACAGGGCACAGATACGCAGTATTTT.

The chain employs TRBV4-2 and TRBJ1-6; D is possibly TRBD1 (5 bases). This CDR3 contains 14 residues. Germline CDR1 is LGHNA and CDR2 is YNFKEQ. V was trimmed by 1 base and J by 10 bases, leaving 11 bases between them. The CDR3 loop reads CASSQVVQGSPLHF. The CDR3 coding sequence is TGTGCCAGCAGCCAAGTTGTTCAGGGATCACCCCTCCACTTT.

The chain carries TRBV6-1 and TRBJ2-1, with D possibly TRBD1 on 6 matching bases. CDR1 MNHNS and CDR2 SASEGT come from the germline V gene. V was clipped by 2 bases and J by 4 bases, with 9 bases between them. The length of the CDR3 is 14 residues. CDR3 coding DNA: TGTGCCAGCAGTGAATTCGGACAGTACAATGAGCAGTTCTTC. Residues: CASSEFGQYNEQFF.

This chain connects TRBV5-6 to TRBJ2-3; weak D call: TRBD1 (6 bases). Germline CDR1 SGHDT, CDR2 YYEEEE. The CDR3 spans 14 residues. V shed 0 bases and J shed 6 bases, with 11 bases lying between them. The chain's CDR3 is CASSLVSQGDTQYF. The CDR3 nucleotides are TGTGCCAGCAGCTTGGTTTCTCAGGGGGATACGCAGTATTTT.

This chain joins TRBV2 and TRBJ2-7, with 10 bases aligning to TRBD2. Trimming took 6 bases from V and 0 from J; bases not matched to a gene: 5. Germline V gene data show CDR1 as SNHLY and CDR2 as FYNNEI. The CDR3 has 15 amino acids. CDR3: CASRARTSGSYEQYF. The CDR3 DNA reads as TGTGCCAGCAGAGCTAGGACTAGCGGCTCCTACGAGCAGTACTTC. Full variable domain (outside the CDR3, taken from reference TRBV2 and TRBJ2-7): EPEVTQTPSHQVTQMGQEVILRCVPISNHLYFYWYRQILGQKVEFLVSFYNNEISEKSEIFDDQFSVERPDGSNFTLKIRSTKLEDSAMYFCASRARTSGSYEQYFGPGTRLTVT.

V usage is TRBV4-3 and J usage is TRBJ2-6; the D gene is possibly TRBD2 (7 bases). The CDR3 has 17 residues. V was clipped by 0 bases and J by 0 bases, with 9 bases between them. Germline V gives CDR1 LGHNA, CDR2 YSLEER. This CDR3 reads CASSQEGGASGANVLTF. The CDR3 nucleotides are TGCGCCAGCAGCCAAGAGGGGGGGGCCTCTGGGGCCAACGTCCTGACTTTC.

The J gene is TRBJ2-6, the V gene TRBV4-3; D gene uncertain. V was clipped by 0 bases and J by 1 base, with 7 bases between them. Germline CDR1 and CDR2: LGHNA and YSLEER. The CDR3 extends over 16 amino acids. The CDR3, as DNA: TGCGCCAGCAGCCAAGATCCGAATTCTGGGGCCAACGTCCTGACTTTC. This translates into CASSQDPNSGANVLTF.

The rearrangement links TRBV7-8 to TRBJ1-5; D not certain. Germline lookup yields CDR1 SGHVS and CDR2 FQNEAQ. The CDR3 contains 13 residues. Between the trimmed V and J ends, which lost 3 bases and 9 bases, there was a span of 12 bases. CDR3 protein: CASSLGFRGPQHF. The CDR3 DNA reads as TGTGCCAGCAGCTTGGGCTTTAGAGGGCCCCAGCATTTT.

This clone was detected only once. The J gene is TRBJ2-3, the V gene TRBV27; the D call may be TRBD1 or TRBD2 (5 bases each). V lost 0 bases and J 0 bases, leaving 10 bases between the germline ends. There are 16 residues in the CDR3. The germline V gene encodes CDR1 MNHEY and CDR2 SMNVEV (reference sequence). CDR3 residues: CASSLSMRDSTDTQYF. In DNA form, the CDR3 reads TGTGCCAGCAGTTTATCGATGAGGGACAGCACAGATACGCAGTATTTT.

The chain carries TRBV9 and TRBJ1-2; D unclear. The CDR3 is 14 residues long. CDR1 SGDLS and CDR2 YYNGEE come from the germline V gene. The V and J ends lost 0 bases and 8 bases respectively, with 14 bases between them. CDR3 residues: CASSVGGTPGGYTF. CDR3 coding DNA: TGTGCCAGCAGCGTAGGGGGAACCCCGGGAGGCTACACCTTC. Complete variable domain (other parts from reference TRBV9 and TRBJ1-2): DSGVTQTPKHLITATGQRVTLRCSPRSGDLSVYWYQQSLDQGLQFLIQYYNGEERAKGNILERFSAQQFPDLHSELNLSSLELGDSALYFCASSVGGTPGGYTFGSGTRLTVV.

This clone occurred once. The rearrangement joins TRBV11-2 to TRBJ1-2; weak D call: TRBD1 (6 bases). This CDR3 has 15 amino acids. Germline CDR1 reads SGHAT; CDR2 reads FQNNGV. Trimming removed 5 bases from V and 5 bases from J, with 18 bases in between. The CDR3, as DNA: TGTGCCAGCAGCCCCTCGGGGGGACATCTTTATGGCTACACCTTC. This sequence encodes CASSPSGGHLYGYTF. Variable domain in full (rest from reference TRBV11-2 and TRBJ1-2): EAGVAQSPRYKIIEKRQSVAFWCNPISGHATLYWYQQILGQGPKLLIQFQNNGVVDDSQLPKDRFSAERLKGVDSTLKIQPAKLEDSAVYLCASSPSGGHLYGYTFGSGTRLTVV.

The genes are TRBV10-3 and TRBJ2-2; tentatively, D is TRBD2 (6 bases). From germline, CDR1 is ENHRY and CDR2 SYGVKD. The V end lost 7 bases, the J end lost 1 base, and 10 bases lay between the germline ends. This CDR3 is built from 14 residues. The CDR3 region is CAITGSGNTGELFF. The CDR3 DNA is TGTGCCATCACAGGTAGCGGGAACACCGGGGAGCTGTTTTTT.

V usage is TRBV5-1 and J usage is TRBJ1-4; 7 bases are a match to TRBD1. Germline trimming cut 0 bases from V and 4 bases from J; bases unmatched to any gene: 6. Germline-derived CDR1 and CDR2 are SGHRS and YFSETQ. The CDR3 sequence is 16 residues long. CDR3 DNA sequence: TGCGCCAGCAGCTTGGGACAGGGAATAGGTAATGAAAAACTGTTTTTT. Protein sequence: CASSLGQGIGNEKLFF.

The CDR3 loop is CASSLFRGLGQPQHF. CDR3 coding DNA: TGTGCCAGCAGTCTGTTCAGGGGGCTCGGGCAGCCCCAGCATTTT. The rearrangement joins TRBV28 to TRBJ1-5; TRBD1 agrees at 8 bases. Looked up from germline, CDR1 is MDHEN and CDR2 is SYDVKM. The trim removed 5 bases at V and 7 bases at J, leaving 10 bases unmatched. The CDR3 extends over 15 amino acids.

V gene TRBV21-1 combines with J gene TRBJ1-2. TRBV21-1 is marked as a pseudogene. This CDR3 spans 15 amino acids. CDR3: CASSKGRSFSYGYTF. Written as DNA, the CDR3 is TGTGCCAGCAGCAAAGGAAGGTCTTTCAGCTATGGCTACACCTTC.

The chain couples TRBV19 to TRBJ1-5; the D is unclear. V lost 6 bases and J 0 bases, leaving 6 bases between the germline ends. The CDR3 contains 13 residues. CDR1 is LNHDA, CDR2 SQIVND, per germline (reference sequence). CDR3 region: CASRGFSNQPQHF. Written as DNA, the CDR3 is TGTGCCAGTAGAGGATTTAGCAATCAGCCCCAGCATTTT.